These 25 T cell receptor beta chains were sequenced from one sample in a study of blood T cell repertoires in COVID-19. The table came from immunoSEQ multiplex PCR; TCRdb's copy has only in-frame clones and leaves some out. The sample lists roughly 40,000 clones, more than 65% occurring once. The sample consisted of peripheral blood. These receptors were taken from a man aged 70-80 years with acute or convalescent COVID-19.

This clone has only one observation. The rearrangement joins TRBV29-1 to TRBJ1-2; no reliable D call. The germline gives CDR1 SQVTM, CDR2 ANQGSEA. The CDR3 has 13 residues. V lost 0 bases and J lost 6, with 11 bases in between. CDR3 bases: TGCAGCGTTGAAGAGGGCCAGTTGGATGGCTACACCTTC. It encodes CSVEEGQLDGYTF.

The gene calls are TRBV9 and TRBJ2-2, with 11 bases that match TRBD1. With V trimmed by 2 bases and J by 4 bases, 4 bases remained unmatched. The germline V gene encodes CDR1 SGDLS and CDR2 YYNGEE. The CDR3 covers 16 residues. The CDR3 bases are TGTGCCAGCAGCGTTGGACAGGGGGCGACCACCGGGGAGCTGTTTTTT. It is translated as CASSVGQGATTGELFF.

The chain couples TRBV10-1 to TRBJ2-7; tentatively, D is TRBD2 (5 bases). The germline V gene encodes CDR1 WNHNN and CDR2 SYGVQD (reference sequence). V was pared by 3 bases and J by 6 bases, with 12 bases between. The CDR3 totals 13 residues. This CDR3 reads CASSDPSSSEQYF. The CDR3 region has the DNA TGCGCCAGCAGTGATCCATCTAGCAGCGAGCAGTACTTC.

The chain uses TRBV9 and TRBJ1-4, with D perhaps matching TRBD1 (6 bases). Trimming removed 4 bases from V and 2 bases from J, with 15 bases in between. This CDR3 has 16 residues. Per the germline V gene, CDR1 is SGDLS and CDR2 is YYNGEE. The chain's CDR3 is CASSPWLTGTNEKLFF. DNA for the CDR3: TGTGCCAGCAGCCCGTGGCTCACAGGGACTAATGAAAAACTGTTTTTT. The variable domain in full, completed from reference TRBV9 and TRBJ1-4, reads DSGVTQTPKHLITATGQRVTLRCSPRSGDLSVYWYQQSLDQGLQFLIQYYNGEERAKGNILERFSAQQFPDLHSELNLSSLELGDSALYFCASSPWLTGTNEKLFFGSGTQLSVL.

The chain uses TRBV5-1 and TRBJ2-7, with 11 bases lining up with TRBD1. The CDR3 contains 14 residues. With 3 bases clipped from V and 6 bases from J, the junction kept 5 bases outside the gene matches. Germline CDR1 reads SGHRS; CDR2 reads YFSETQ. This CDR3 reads CASSSGQGEFEQYF. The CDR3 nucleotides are TGCGCCAGCAGCTCGGGACAGGGGGAATTCGAGCAGTACTTC.

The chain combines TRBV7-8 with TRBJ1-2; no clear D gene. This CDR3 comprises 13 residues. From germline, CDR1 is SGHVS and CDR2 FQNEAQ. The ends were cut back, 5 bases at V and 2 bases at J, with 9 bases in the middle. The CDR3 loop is CASSLRRNYGYTF. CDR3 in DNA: TGTGCCAGCAGCCTCCGCCGGAACTATGGCTACACCTTC.

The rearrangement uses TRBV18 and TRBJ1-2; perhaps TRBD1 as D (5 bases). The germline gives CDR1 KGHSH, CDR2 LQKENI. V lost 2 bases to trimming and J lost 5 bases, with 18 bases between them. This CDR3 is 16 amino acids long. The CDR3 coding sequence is TGTGCCAGCTCACCAGACTTAGGGGTCGGAAGGTATGGCTACACCTTC. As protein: CASSPDLGVGRYGYTF. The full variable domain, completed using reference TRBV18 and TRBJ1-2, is NAGVMQNPRHLVRRRGQEARLRCSPMKGHSHVYWYRQLPEEGLKFMVYLQKENIIDESGMPKERFSAEFPKEGPSILRIQQVVRGDSAAYFCASSPDLGVGRYGYTFGSGTRLTVV.

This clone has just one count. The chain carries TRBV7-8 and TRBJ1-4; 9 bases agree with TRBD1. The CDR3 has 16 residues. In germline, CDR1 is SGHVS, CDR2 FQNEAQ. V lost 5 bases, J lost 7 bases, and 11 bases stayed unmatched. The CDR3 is CASSHSRQGGSEKLFF. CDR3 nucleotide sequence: TGTGCCAGCAGCCATAGCAGACAGGGGGGAAGTGAAAAACTGTTTTTT. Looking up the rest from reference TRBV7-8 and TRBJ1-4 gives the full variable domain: GAGVSQSPRYKVAKRGQDVALRCDPISGHVSLFWYQQALGQGPEFLTYFQNEAQLDKSGLPSDRFFAERPEGSVSTLKIQRTQQEDSAVYLCASSHSRQGGSEKLFFGSGTQLSVL.

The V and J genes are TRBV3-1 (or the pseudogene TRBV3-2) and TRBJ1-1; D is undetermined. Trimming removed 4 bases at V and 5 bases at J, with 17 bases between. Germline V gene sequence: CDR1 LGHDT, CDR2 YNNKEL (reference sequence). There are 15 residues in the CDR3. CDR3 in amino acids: CASSPGNTGWTEAFF. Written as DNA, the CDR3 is TGTGCCAGCAGCCCGGGGAACACCGGATGGACTGAAGCTTTCTTT.

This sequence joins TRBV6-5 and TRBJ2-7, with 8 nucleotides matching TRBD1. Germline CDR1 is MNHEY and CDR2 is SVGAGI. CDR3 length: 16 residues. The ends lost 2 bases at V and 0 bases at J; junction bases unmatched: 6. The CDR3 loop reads CASSYRTGGSSYEQYF. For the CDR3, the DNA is TGTGCCAGCAGTTACCGCACAGGGGGTAGCTCCTACGAGCAGTACTTC.

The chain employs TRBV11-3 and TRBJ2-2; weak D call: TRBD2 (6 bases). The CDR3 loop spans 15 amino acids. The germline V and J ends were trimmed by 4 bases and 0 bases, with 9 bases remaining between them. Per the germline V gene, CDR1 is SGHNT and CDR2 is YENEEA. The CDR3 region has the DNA TGTGCCAGCAGCTGGGGGGTCGCGAACACCGGGGAGCTGTTTTTT. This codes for CASSWGVANTGELFF. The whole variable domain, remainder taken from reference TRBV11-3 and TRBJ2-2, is EAGVVQSPRYKIIEKKQPVAFWCNPISGHNTLYWYLQNLGQGPELLIRYENEEAVDDSQLPKDRFSAERLKGVDSTLKIQPAELGDSAVYLCASSWGVANTGELFFGEGSRLTVL.

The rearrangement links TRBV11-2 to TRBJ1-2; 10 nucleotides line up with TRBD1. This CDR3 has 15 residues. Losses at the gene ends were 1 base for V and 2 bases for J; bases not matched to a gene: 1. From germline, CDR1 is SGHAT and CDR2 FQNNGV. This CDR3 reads CASSLADRGNYGYTF. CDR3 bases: TGTGCCAGCAGCTTAGCGGACAGGGGGAACTATGGCTACACCTTC. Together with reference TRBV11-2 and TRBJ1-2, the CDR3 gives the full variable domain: EAGVAQSPRYKIIEKRQSVAFWCNPISGHATLYWYQQILGQGPKLLIQFQNNGVVDDSQLPKDRFSAERLKGVDSTLKIQPAKLEDSAVYLCASSLADRGNYGYTFGSGTRLTVV.

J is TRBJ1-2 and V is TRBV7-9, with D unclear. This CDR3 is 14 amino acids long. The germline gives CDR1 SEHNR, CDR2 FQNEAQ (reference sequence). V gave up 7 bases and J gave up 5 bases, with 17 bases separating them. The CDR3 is CASTSASGSYGYTF. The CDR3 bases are TGTGCCAGCACGTCGGCATCAGGATCTTATGGCTACACCTTC.

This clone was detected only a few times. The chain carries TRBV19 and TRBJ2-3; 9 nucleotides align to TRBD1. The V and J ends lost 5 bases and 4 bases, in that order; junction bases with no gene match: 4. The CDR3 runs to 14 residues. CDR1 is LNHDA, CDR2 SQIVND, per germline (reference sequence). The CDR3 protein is CASSDRGLSDTQYF. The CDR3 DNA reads TGTGCCAGTAGTGACAGGGGGTTGTCAGATACGCAGTATTTT.

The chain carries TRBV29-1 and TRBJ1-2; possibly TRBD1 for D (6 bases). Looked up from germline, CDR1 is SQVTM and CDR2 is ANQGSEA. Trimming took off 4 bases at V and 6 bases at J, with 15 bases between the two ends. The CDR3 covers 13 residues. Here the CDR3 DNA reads TGCAGCGTTGGGGGAGGGGGACCAGATGGCTACACCTTC. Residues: CSVGGGGPDGYTF.

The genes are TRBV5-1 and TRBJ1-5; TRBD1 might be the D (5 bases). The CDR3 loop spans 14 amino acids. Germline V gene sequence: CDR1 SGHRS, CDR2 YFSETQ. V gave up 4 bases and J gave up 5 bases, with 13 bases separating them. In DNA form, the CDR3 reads TGCGCCAGCAGCCCCGGACAAGAAGATCAGCCCCAGCATTTT. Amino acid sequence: CASSPGQEDQPQHF. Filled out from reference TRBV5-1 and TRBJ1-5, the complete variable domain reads KAGVTQTPRYLIKTRGQQVTLSCSPISGHRSVSWYQQTPGQGLQFLFEYFSETQRNKGNFPGRFSGRQFSNSRSEMNVSTLELGDSALYLCASSPGQEDQPQHFGDGTRLSIL.

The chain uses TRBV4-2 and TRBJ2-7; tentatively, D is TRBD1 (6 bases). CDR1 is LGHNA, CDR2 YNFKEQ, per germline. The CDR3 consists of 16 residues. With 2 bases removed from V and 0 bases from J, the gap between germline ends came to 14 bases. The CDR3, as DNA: TGTGCCAGCAGCCAACACACAGGGTTATCCTCCTACGAGCAGTACTTC. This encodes CASSQHTGLSSYEQYF.

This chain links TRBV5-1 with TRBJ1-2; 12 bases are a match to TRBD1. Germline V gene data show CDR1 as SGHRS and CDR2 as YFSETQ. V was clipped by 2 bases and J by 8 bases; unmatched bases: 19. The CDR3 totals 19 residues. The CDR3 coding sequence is TGCGCCAGCAGCTTAACCTGGGGGGACAGGGGGCTTCGGTGCGAAGGCTACACCTTC. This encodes CASSLTWGDRGLRCEGYTF.

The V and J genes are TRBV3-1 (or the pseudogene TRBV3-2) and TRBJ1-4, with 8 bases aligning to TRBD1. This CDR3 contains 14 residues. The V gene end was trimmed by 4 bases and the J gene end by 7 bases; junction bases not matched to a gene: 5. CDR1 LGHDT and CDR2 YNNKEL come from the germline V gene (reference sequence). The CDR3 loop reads CASSRNGQGEKLFF. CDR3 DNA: TGTGCCAGCAGCCGCAACGGACAGGGTGAAAAACTGTTTTTT.

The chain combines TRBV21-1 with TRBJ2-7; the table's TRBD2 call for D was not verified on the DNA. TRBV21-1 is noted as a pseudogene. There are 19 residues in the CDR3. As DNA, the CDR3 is TGTGCCAGCAGCAAAAAAAGGGGGCTTGGCGGGAGGGTTCCCTACGAGCAGTACTTC. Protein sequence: CASSKKRGLGGRVPYEQYF.

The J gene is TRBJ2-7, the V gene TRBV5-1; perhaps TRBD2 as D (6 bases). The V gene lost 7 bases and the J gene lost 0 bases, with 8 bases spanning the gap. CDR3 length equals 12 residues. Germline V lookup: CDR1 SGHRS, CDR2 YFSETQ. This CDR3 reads CASRRDSYEQYF. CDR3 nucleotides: TGCGCCAGCCGGCGGGACTCCTACGAGCAGTACTTC.

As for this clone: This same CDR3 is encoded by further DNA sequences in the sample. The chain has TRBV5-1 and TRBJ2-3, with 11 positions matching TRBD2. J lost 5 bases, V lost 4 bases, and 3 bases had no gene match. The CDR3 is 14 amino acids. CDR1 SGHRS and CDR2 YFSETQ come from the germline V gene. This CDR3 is CASSLGTSGDTQYF. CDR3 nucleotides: TGCGCCAGCAGCCTCGGGACTAGCGGAGATACGCAGTATTTT.

The CDR3 region is CASSSTLPGGRNTIYF. The CDR3 nucleotides read TGTGCCAGCAGTAGTACACTCCCAGGGGGAAGAAACACCATATATTTT. The chain has TRBV6-6 and TRBJ1-3; 7 bases map to TRBD1. The CDR3 loop spans 16 amino acids. J gave up 5 bases and V 5 bases, and 12 bases lay outside the gene matches. Germline CDR1 and CDR2: MNHNY and SVGAGI (reference sequence).

CDR3 sequence reads: CASSTGMAGELFF. CDR3 nucleotide sequence: TGTGCCAGCAGCACAGGGATGGCCGGGGAGCTGTTTTTT. V usage is TRBV7-3 and J usage is TRBJ2-2; D is perhaps TRBD1 (6 bases). The length of the CDR3 is 13 residues. V lost 5 bases and J 6 bases, leaving 10 bases between the germline ends. The germline CDR1 and CDR2 sequences are SGHTA and FQGTGA.

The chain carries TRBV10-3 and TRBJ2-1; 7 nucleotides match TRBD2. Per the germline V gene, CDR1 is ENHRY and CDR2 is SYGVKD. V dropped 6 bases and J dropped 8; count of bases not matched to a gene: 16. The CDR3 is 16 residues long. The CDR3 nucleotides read TGTGCCATCAGCGAAGATGGGGGGGGGTCCAGCGATGAGCAGTTCTTC. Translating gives CAISEDGGGSSDEQFF.